The subject of this entry is one T cell receptor beta chain. Its antigen is undetermined. These data come from a study of CD4 T cells in relation to SARS-CoV-2 and coronaviruses. The study's findings and limits: No crossreactivity against non-spike viral proteins was tested here.

CDR1 and CDR2 (germline): LGHNA, YSLEER. This CDR3 is built from 16 residues. The J segment lost 10 bases and the V segment lost 4 bases, leaving 18 bases of the junction unmatched. Unexposed donor CD4+ T cells date from about 2011-2019, before the COVID-19 pandemic. After nine to ten days of culture, CD4+ T cells were isolated. Repertoires were generated with immunoSEQ multiplex PCR, while TCRdb's copy carries only in-frame clones and drops some. The sample yields fewer than 20,000 clones, approximately 70% seen once. The rearrangement links TRBV4-3 to TRBJ1-1; 7 positions match TRBD1. This clonotype was obtained from a human donor in good health. Sequenced input: CD4+ T cells from PBMCs, cultured in vitro. The CDR3 loop is CASSRDIGQGGLVAFF. Written as DNA, the CDR3 is TGCGCCAGCAGCCGGGACATAGGCCAGGGGGGGTTGGTAGCTTTCTTT.